A selection of T cell receptor beta chains follows, all from one sample in a study of cytomegalovirus exposure and HLA in healthy donors. Assay: immunoSEQ multiplex PCR; the TCRdb copy retains only in-frame clones and omits some. The repertoire holds 100,000 to 150,000 clones, with over 8% as singletons. The source material was PBMCs. These receptor sequences come from a man between 35 and 55 years old in good health and CMV-seronegative. The CDR3 runs from the conserved cysteine through the conserved F or W. The order of the fields is CDR3 length, V gene, J gene, CDR3 protein.

cdr3_length: 15
v_call: TRBV27
j_call: TRBJ1-2
cdr3_aa: CASSYTGWGNYGYTF

cdr3_length: 17
v_call: TRBV27
j_call: TRBJ2-7
cdr3_aa: CASSLLPLAEPTYEQYF

cdr3_length: 16
v_call: TRBV27
j_call: TRBJ1-5
cdr3_aa: CASNQRPNRYNQPQHF

cdr3_length: 15
v_call: TRBV19
j_call: TRBJ1-1
cdr3_aa: CASSIDGQGNTEAFF

cdr3_length: 16
v_call: TRBV9
j_call: TRBJ1-2
cdr3_aa: CASSLSLGGSNYGYTF

cdr3_length: 15
v_call: TRBV4-1
j_call: TRBJ1-2
cdr3_aa: CASRQGASQDYGYTF

cdr3_length: 13
v_call: TRBV15
j_call: TRBJ2-1
cdr3_aa: CATSLGANNEQFF

cdr3_length: 15
v_call: TRBV29-1
j_call: TRBJ2-1
cdr3_aa: CSVNVGRGGGNEQFF

cdr3_length: 12
v_call: TRBV5-8
j_call: TRBJ2-3
cdr3_aa: CASSTYADTQYF

cdr3_length: 15
v_call: TRBV6-5
j_call: TRBJ2-7
cdr3_aa: CASSRPGTVSYEQYF

cdr3_length: 15
v_call: TRBV10-3
j_call: TRBJ2-2
cdr3_aa: CAISDGLAGGGELFF

cdr3_length: 14
v_call: TRBV6-5
j_call: NA
cdr3_aa: CASSYRTGSYEQYF

cdr3_length: 17
v_call: TRBV5-1
j_call: TRBJ1-1
cdr3_aa: CASSPRGTGIRDTEAFF

cdr3_length: 15
v_call: TRBV6-5
j_call: TRBJ1-6
cdr3_aa: CASSLRDRVESPLHF

cdr3_length: 12
v_call: TRBV27
j_call: TRBJ2-5
cdr3_aa: CASSFGGQEQYF